Listed here is a single T cell receptor (beta chain). This table comes from immunoSEQ multiplex PCR, and its TCRdb copy is limited to in-frame clones, with some not included. The sample records over 200,000 clones, 80% to 85% being singletons. CDR1 is MDHEN, CDR2 SYDVKM, per germline. V dropped 6 bases and J dropped 6 bases, with 12 bases sitting between them. This CDR3 is built from 12 residues. These data come from a study of blood T cell repertoires in COVID-19. Study-level background: Collection of acute and convalescent COVID-19 samples took place in the United States, Italy and Spain.

The chain employs TRBV28 and TRBJ2-7; TRBD1 is a possible D gene (6 bases). This receptor was taken from a man between 45 and 60 years old with active or convalescent COVID-19. The sequencing input was peripheral blood. The CDR3 DNA is TGTGCCAGCAGCCTAGGGGGTGGCGAGCAGTACTTC. It is translated as CASSLGGGEQYF. The full variable domain, completed using reference TRBV28 and TRBJ2-7, is DVKVTQSSRYLVKRTGEKVFLECVQDMDHENMFWYRQDPGLGLRLIYFSYDVKMKEKGDIPEGYSVSREKKERFSLILESASTNQTSMYLCASSLGGGEQYFGPGTRLTVT.